Below, 3 T cell receptor beta chains from the same sample are listed, as sequenced in a study of tumor-infiltrating lymphocytes in primary liver carcinoma (dated by TCRdb to the late 2010s). The sample was run on an Illumina HiSeq 2500. Using a constant-region primer and ProtoScript II reverse transcriptase, TCRbeta-specific cDNA was reverse-transcribed from approximately 0.55 ug total RNA. Three nested multiplex PCR rounds, following a slightly modified ARM-PCR procedure, were used to build the TCRbeta libraries. Multiplex TRBV1-TRBV30 forward primers and a Cbeta reverse primer were used in the first two PCR rounds, each of which was run for approximately 11 cycles. The public reads were reanalyzed by TCRdb: fastp trimming at Q25, MiXCR alignment, in-frame beta chains only. Here each entry gathers all rows of one CDR3 protein and keeps the most common genes and DNA. The sample table records more than 95,000 distinct CDR3 sequences; 64% of these occur just once. The leading ten clones occupy 8% to 9% of the sample.

Total RNA and DNA were co-extracted from around 18-30 mg of bulk tissue with the AllPrep DNA/RNA mini kit, without cell sorting. The specimen sequenced was liver tumor tissue from sampling region 3. According to the study, the label for this sample's cell subset or site signals: tumor region T3, left-lateral pole. The source is a woman aged 55-70 years with primary liver carcinoma and hepatitis B virus infection.

As concerns this clonotype: A much larger clone lies one base from this, so it may be a read error. The chain couples TRBV12-3 or TRBV12-4 to TRBJ2-7, with 9 bases that match TRBD2. CDR3 length: 16 amino acids. The CDR3, as DNA: TGTGCCAGCACTTTAGTCGGTTTCCTAGCGGGATACGAGCAGTACTTC. It specifies CASTLVGFLAGYEQYF.

Comment on this clonotype: No conserved phenylalanine or tryptophan ends this CDR3, so it is likely a read error. The V call is TRBV7-3, the J call TRBJ2-1; TRBD2 aligns across 14 bases. The CDR3 runs 15 residues. The germline V gene encodes CDR1 SGHTA and CDR2 FQGTGA. The V and J ends lost 7 bases and 8 bases, in that order; junction bases with no gene match: 7. This chain's CDR3 is CASNSGTSGSHEQFL. In nucleotides, the CDR3 is TGTGCCAGCAACTCCGGGACTAGCGGGAGTCATGAGCAGTTCTTA.

This clonotype was picked up many times. The chain is built from TRBV5-4 and TRBJ2-7; 10 nucleotides agree with TRBD2. Trimming at V came to 0 bases and at J to 4 bases, leaving 10 bases not matched to a gene. The germline CDR1 and CDR2 sequences are SGHNT and YYREEE (reference sequence). The CDR3 loop spans 17 amino acids. Here the CDR3 reads CASSLVWDSAGGYEQYF. The CDR3 bases are TGTGCCAGCAGCTTGGTTTGGGATTCAGCGGGGGGGTACGAGCAGTACTTC.